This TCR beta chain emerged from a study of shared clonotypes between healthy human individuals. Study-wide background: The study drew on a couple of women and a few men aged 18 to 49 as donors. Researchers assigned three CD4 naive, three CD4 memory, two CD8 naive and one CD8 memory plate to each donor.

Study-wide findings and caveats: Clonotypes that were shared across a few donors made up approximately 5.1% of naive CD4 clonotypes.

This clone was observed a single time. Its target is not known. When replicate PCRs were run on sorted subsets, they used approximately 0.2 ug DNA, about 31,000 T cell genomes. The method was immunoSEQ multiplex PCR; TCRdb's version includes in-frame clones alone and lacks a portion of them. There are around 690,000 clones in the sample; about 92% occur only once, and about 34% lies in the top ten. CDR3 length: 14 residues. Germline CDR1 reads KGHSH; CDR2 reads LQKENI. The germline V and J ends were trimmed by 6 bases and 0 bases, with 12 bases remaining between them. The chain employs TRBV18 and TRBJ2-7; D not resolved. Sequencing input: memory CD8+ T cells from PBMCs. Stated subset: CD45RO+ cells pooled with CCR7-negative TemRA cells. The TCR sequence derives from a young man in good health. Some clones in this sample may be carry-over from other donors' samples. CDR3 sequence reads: CASSQKRSSYEQYF. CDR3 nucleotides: TGTGCCAGCTCGCAAAAACGAAGCTCCTACGAGCAGTACTTC.